What follows are 2 T cell receptor beta chains derived from one specimen sequenced in a study of cytomegalovirus exposure and HLA in healthy donors. Profiled with immunoSEQ multiplex PCR; TCRdb holds only in-frame clones, not every one. The sample has 220,000 or so clones; approximately 90% are singletons. Sample: PBMCs. These receptors were taken from a woman younger than 30 in good health and CMV-seronegative.

J is TRBJ2-3 and V is TRBV30, with D maybe TRBD1 (5 bases). The V end was cut by 0 bases, the J end by 7 bases, with 14 bases between. Germline V gene data show CDR1 as GTSNPN and CDR2 as SVGIG (reference sequence). The CDR3 is 14 amino acids. For the CDR3, the DNA is TGTGCCTGGAGTGTAAAGGGGTCTAGAAATACGCAGTATTTT. Its protein is CAWSVKGSRNTQYF. The entire variable domain, with the rest obtained from reference TRBV30 and TRBJ2-3, is as follows: SQTIHQWPATLVQPVGSPLSLECTVEGTSNPNLYWYRQAAGRGLQLLFYSVGIGQISSEVPQNLSASRPQDRQFILSSKKLLLSDSGFYLCAWSVKGSRNTQYFGPGTRLTVL.

V is TRBV6-5 and J is TRBJ2-5, with TRBD2 matching 7 bases. This CDR3 spans 15 amino acids. The germline V gene encodes CDR1 MNHEY and CDR2 SVGAGI. V lost 5 bases and J lost 2; bases outside the gene matches: 8. The CDR3 sequence: CASSASAGGQETQYF. The DNA of the CDR3 is TGTGCCAGCAGTGCCTCAGCCGGGGGGCAAGAGACCCAGTACTTC.